The clone carrying this T cell receptor (beta chain) appeared once. Its target is not known. Profiling relied on immunoSEQ multiplex PCR, and the TCRdb table lists in-frame clones only, not all of them. The sample has around 90,000 clones; more than 80% are singletons. The data were obtained in a study of OX40 agonist ivuxolimab in advanced cancers. Turning to the study itself: Dose-escalation patients had hepatocellular carcinoma, melanoma, renal cell or head and neck cancer. Study outcomes and limitations: The study did not work out the antigen specificity of the expanded peripheral T cells. In the 0.1 to 3.0 mg/kg range, CD4+ and CD8+ blood T cells had expanded clonally by week 6. Relative to CD4+, CD8+ T cells held more expanded clones on average.

The junction had 6 bases not matched to a gene; V was cut back by 3 bases and J by 8 bases. The V gene's germline CDR1 is SGHNT and CDR2 YENEEA. The CDR3 runs 14 residues. J is TRBJ2-3 and V is TRBV11-3; 9 positions match TRBD2. The receptor's source is an adult with an advanced solid tumor such as melanoma, head and neck, liver or kidney cancer. Sample: CD4+ or CD8+ T cells sorted from blood, taken in a trial of the OX40 agonist ivuxolimab. CDR3 region: CASSFIAGESTQYF. The CDR3 nucleotides read TGTGCCAGCAGCTTCATAGCGGGAGAAAGTACGCAGTATTTT.